This T cell receptor (beta chain) stems from a study of cytomegalovirus exposure and HLA in healthy donors. Findings and caveats of the study: The authors reported that TCR beta sequences could predict HLA-A and HLA-B alleles. These predictions were accurate for most subjects in the first cohort.

The PCR ran on 60 Vbeta and 13 Jbeta primers. The repertoire was sequenced with immunoSEQ multiplex PCR; TCRdb's copy has only in-frame clones and lacks some. The sample yields some 130,000 clones, around four fifths seen once. From germline, CDR1 is SGHRS and CDR2 YFSETQ. V was pared by 4 bases and J by 7 bases, with 9 bases of the junction left unmatched. The CDR3 has 16 residues. About this clone itself: Its specificity is unknown.

The chain recombines TRBV5-1 with TRBJ2-2; 11 nucleotides line up with TRBD2. This TCR was recovered from a man aged 35-49 years in good health and CMV-seronegative. The source material was PBMCs. The CDR3 region has the DNA TGCGCCAGCAGCGGTGTACTAGCGGGAGCGATCGGGGAGCTGTTTTTT. This codes for CASSGVLAGAIGELFF.